This T cell receptor beta chain was captured by sequencing in a study of cytomegalovirus exposure and HLA in healthy donors. PCR employed 60 Vbeta and 13 Jbeta primers. The table came from immunoSEQ multiplex PCR; TCRdb's copy has only in-frame clones and leaves some out. In all, the sample yields over 40,000 clones. Of note for this clone: Its antigen is not known.

Findings and limits, study-wide: Common viral pathogens seemed, in a later analysis, to connect with several of the most significant clusters. Across donors, most TCRs were seen rarely, yet some public ones were widespread. A later analysis found that most CMV-associated TCR beta chains appeared HLA-restricted.

The length of the CDR3 is 14 residues. V lost 4 bases to trimming and J lost 5 bases; unmatched junction nucleotides: 2. CDR1 is MNHNY, CDR2 SVGAGI, per germline (reference sequence). This TCR was sampled from a man aged 25 to 45 in good health and CMV-seronegative. This chain uses TRBV6-6 with TRBJ2-2; 9 bases map to TRBD1. Sequenced: PBMCs. The CDR3, as DNA: TGTGCCAGCAGTTCGGGACAGGGAACCGGGGAGCTGTTTTTT. Its translation: CASSSGQGTGELFF.